A selection of T cell receptor beta chains follows, all from one sample in a study of T cell responses to AZD1222 COVID-19 vaccine. Produced via immunoSEQ multiplex PCR; TCRdb's table is partial and in-frame only. The profile shows around 150,000 clones, about nine tenths of them singletons. The sample was peripheral blood, taken on day 0 of AZD1222 vaccination. These receptor sequences come from an adult in good health. Both conserved end residues are part of each CDR3. A D gene is named only where the DNA matches it firmly. Size tells how often a clone was seen (once, few, many) or the class of an expanded clone, and some rows leave it out.

J gene,clone size,V gene,D gene,CDR3 protein,CDR3 DNA
TRBJ1-1,-,TRBV7-3,-,CASSETGNTEAFF,TGTGCCAGCAGCGAGACAGGGAACACTGAAGCTTTCTTT
TRBJ2-1,-,TRBV3-1/TRBV3-2,-,CASRGLTYNEQFF,TGTGCCAGCAGAGGACTCACCTACAATGAGCAGTTCTTC
TRBJ1-3,-,TRBV19,-,CASSITGVSGNTIYF,TGTGCCAGTAGTATCACGGGGGTCTCTGGAAACACCATATATTTT
TRBJ1-6,once,TRBV6-5,-,CASSSLDSSYNSPLHF,TGTGCCAGCAGTTCCTTGGACAGCTCCTATAATTCACCCCTCCACTTT
TRBJ1-1,-,TRBV5-1,-,CASSLEWNKAEAFF,TGCGCCAGCAGCTTGGAATGGAACAAGGCTGAAGCTTTCTTT
TRBJ1-2,-,TRBV9,-,CASKEGDTF,TGTGCCAGCAAAGAGGGGGACACCTTC
TRBJ2-1,-,TRBV30,TRBD2,CAWSVRSGIYNEQFF,TGTGCCTGGAGTGTACGTAGCGGGATCTACAATGAGCAGTTCTTC
TRBJ1-1,-,TRBV7-2,TRBD1,CASSPQGQLNTEAFF,TGTGCCAGCAGCCCCCAGGGACAGCTGAACACTGAAGCTTTCTTT
TRBJ1-2,-,TRBV5-4,TRBD1,CASSLGQGREGYTF,TGTGCCAGCAGCTTGGGACAGGGTCGTGAGGGCTACACCTTC
TRBJ1-6,-,TRBV18,TRBD1,CASSPPQGDGSPLHF,TGTGCCAGCTCACCACCACAGGGGGATGGTTCACCCCTCCACTTT
TRBJ2-5,-,TRBV5-1,TRBD1,CASSLASARGQETQYF,TGCGCCAGCAGCTTGGCCTCGGCCAGGGGGCAAGAGACCCAGTACTTC
TRBJ1-3,once,TRBV5-4,TRBD1,CASSAPTTGVGGNTIYF,TGTGCCAGCAGCGCACCCACGACAGGGGTGGGAGGAAACACCATATATTTT
TRBJ1-2,-,TRBV19,-,CASSPFTIQNYGYTF,TGTGCCAGTAGTCCCTTCACGATCCAGAACTATGGCTACACCTTC
TRBJ2-7,-,TRBV18,-,CASSPPGTRIEQYF,TGTGCCAGCTCACCACCAGGGACTCGAATCGAGCAGTACTTC
TRBJ2-7,-,TRBV28,TRBD1,CASRGTEPKDEQYF,TGTGCCAGCAGGGGGACAGAGCCTAAGGACGAGCAGTACTTC
TRBJ1-2,-,TRBV4-3,-,CASSQDPLTPWGYTF,TGCGCCAGCAGCCAAGATCCTCTAACCCCGTGGGGCTACACCTTC
TRBJ1-4,-,TRBV9,-,CASSVEDVPLPTNEKLFF,TGTGCCAGCAGCGTAGAGGATGTCCCGCTTCCAACTAATGAAAAACTGTTTTTT
TRBJ2-3,-,TRBV30,TRBD2,CAFRLAGGTDTQYF,TGTGCCTTCCGACTAGCGGGAGGGACAGATACGCAGTATTTT
TRBJ1-2,-,TRBV7-9,-,CASSLIGEGYTF,TGTGCCAGCAGCTTAATTGGGGAAGGCTACACCTTC
TRBJ1-1,-,TRBV5-1,-,CASSYGTAPAEAFF,TGCGCCAGCAGCTACGGGACGGCTCCCGCTGAAGCTTTCTTT
TRBJ1-2,-,TRBV6-1,-,CASSEGAGVQYGYTF,TGTGCCAGCAGTGAAGGGGCAGGGGTGCAGTATGGCTACACCTTC
TRBJ1-6,once,TRBV5-1,TRBD1,CASSYGQGSSPLHF,TGCGCCAGCAGCTACGGACAGGGGAGTTCACCCCTCCACTTT
TRBJ2-7,once,TRBV3-1/TRBV3-2,-,CASSLGRTYEQYF,TGTGCCAGCAGCCTAGGACGGACCTACGAGCAGTACTTC
TRBJ2-5,-,TRBV6-2/TRBV6-3,-,CASSYRWEAQETQYF,TGTGCCAGCAGTTACAGGTGGGAGGCGCAAGAGACCCAGTACTTC
TRBJ1-5,-,TRBV6-5,-,CASTTAGNQPQHF,TGTGCCAGCACGACAGCGGGCAATCAGCCCCAGCATTTT